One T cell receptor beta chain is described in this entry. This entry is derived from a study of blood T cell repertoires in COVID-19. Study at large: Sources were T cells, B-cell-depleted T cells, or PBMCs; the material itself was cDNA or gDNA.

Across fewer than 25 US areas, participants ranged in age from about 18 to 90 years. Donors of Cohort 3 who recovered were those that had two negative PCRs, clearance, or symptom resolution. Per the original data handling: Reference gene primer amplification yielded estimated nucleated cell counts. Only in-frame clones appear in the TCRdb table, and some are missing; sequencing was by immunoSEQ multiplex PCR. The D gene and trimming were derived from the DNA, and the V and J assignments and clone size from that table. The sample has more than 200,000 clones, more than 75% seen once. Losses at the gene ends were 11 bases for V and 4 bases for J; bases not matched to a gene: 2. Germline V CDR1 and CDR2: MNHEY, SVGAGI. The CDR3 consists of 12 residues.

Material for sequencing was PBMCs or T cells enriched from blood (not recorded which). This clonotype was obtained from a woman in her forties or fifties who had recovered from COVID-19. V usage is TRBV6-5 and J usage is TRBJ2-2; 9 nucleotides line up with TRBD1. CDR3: CAVQGATGELFF. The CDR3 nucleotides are TGTGCCGTACAGGGGGCCACCGGGGAGCTGTTTTTT.